These 31 T cell receptor beta chains share one sample of origin, sequenced in a study of shared clonotypes between healthy human individuals. Profiling relied on immunoSEQ multiplex PCR, and the TCRdb table lists in-frame clones only, not all of them. The repertoire has approximately 620,000 clones, about 96% of them found once; the top ten carry roughly 0.055%. Sample: naive CD4+ T cells sorted from blood. Subset described: CD45RA+ positively selected. These receptors all come from a woman in her 30s in good health.

This chain links TRBV28 with TRBJ2-2, with D perhaps matching TRBD2 (6 bases). V lost 6 bases to trimming and J lost 3 bases, with 14 bases between them. The CDR3 length is 15 residues. Germline assignment: CDR1 MDHEN and CDR2 SYDVKM. CDR3 bases: TGTGCCAGCAGGGATGGGGGGTATGACACCGGGGAGCTGTTTTTT. It translates to CASRDGGYDTGELFF.

This chain links TRBV6-1 with TRBJ2-7, with D uncertain. Trimming took off 6 bases at V and 6 bases at J, with 6 bases between the two ends. CDR1 is MNHNS, CDR2 SASEGT, per germline. The CDR3 runs to 10 residues. The CDR3 here is CASSGPEQYF. The CDR3 region has the DNA TGTGCCAGCAGCGGCCCCGAGCAGTACTTC.

The gene calls are TRBV6-1 and TRBJ1-2, with D uncertain. From germline, CDR1 is MNHNS and CDR2 SASEGT. There are 13 residues in the CDR3. The V gene lost 3 bases and the J gene lost 4 bases, with 9 bases spanning the gap. CDR3 sequence: CASSEAVLYGYTF. Here the CDR3 DNA reads TGTGCCAGCAGTGAGGCAGTCCTCTATGGCTACACCTTC.

The chain has TRBV5-1 and TRBJ2-1; 7 nucleotides agree with TRBD1. V lost 5 bases and J lost 4; bases outside the gene matches: 6. Germline CDR1 SGHRS, CDR2 YFSETQ. This CDR3 has 14 residues. CDR3 amino acids: CASRQRDSYNEQFF. The CDR3 DNA reads TGCGCCAGCAGGCAACGGGACAGTTACAATGAGCAGTTCTTC.

About this clone: This specimen includes other DNA sequences encoding the same CDR3. V usage is TRBV5-1 and J usage is TRBJ2-7, with 9 nucleotides matching TRBD2. Trimming took 1 base from V and 0 from J; bases not matched to a gene: 2. The CDR3 contains 15 residues. Germline V CDR1 and CDR2: SGHRS, YFSETQ. CDR3: CASSLLAGSSYEQYF. DNA for the CDR3: TGCGCCAGCAGCTTGCTAGCGGGAAGCTCCTACGAGCAGTACTTC.

This clone occurred once. The rearrangement links TRBV6-5 to TRBJ2-2; 10 positions agree with TRBD2. The CDR3 contains 15 residues. CDR1 and CDR2 (germline): MNHEY, SVGAGI. The V and J ends lost 9 bases and 4 bases, in that order; junction bases with no gene match: 8. The CDR3 coding sequence is TGTGCCAGTCAGCGGGAGGGCCTTGTCACCGGGGAGCTGTTTTTT. It is translated as CASQREGLVTGELFF.

The chain has TRBV7-9 and TRBJ2-7; D unclear. This CDR3 is 13 amino acids long. Trimming left V 0 bases short and J 3 bases short, with 6 bases between. The V gene's germline CDR1 is SEHNR and CDR2 FQNEAQ (reference sequence). Here the CDR3 reads CASSLAPNYEQYF. In nucleotides, the CDR3 is TGTGCCAGCAGCTTAGCACCGAACTACGAGCAGTACTTC.

The V gene is TRBV5-4, the J gene TRBJ2-7; D is possibly TRBD2 (5 bases). Germline V lookup: CDR1 SGHNT, CDR2 YYREEE (reference sequence). CDR3 length: 13 amino acids. V lost 4 bases and J lost 4, with 12 bases in between. CDR3 in DNA: TGTGCCAGCAGCCCCGGACTGGAATACGAGCAGTACTTC. Residues: CASSPGLEYEQYF.

The rearrangement joins TRBV5-4 to TRBJ2-7; the D is unclear. From germline, CDR1 is SGHNT and CDR2 YYREEE (reference sequence). Trimming left V 2 bases short and J 6 bases short, with 12 bases between. The CDR3 contains 13 residues. The CDR3 region is CASSFGLPGEQYF. Here the CDR3 DNA reads TGTGCCAGCAGCTTTGGCCTCCCGGGCGAGCAGTACTTC. Full variable domain (missing parts from reference TRBV5-4 and TRBJ2-7): ETGVTQSPTHLIKTRGQQVTLRCSSQSGHNTVSWYQQALGQGPQFIFQYYREEENGRGNFPPRFSGLQFPNYSSELNVNALELDDSALYLCASSFGLPGEQYFGPGTRLTVT.

The chain employs TRBV28 and TRBJ1-5; weak D call: TRBD1 (6 bases). Trimming cost V 7 bases and J 2 bases, with 12 bases left between them. Per the germline V gene, CDR1 is MDHEN and CDR2 is SYDVKM. The CDR3 has 14 residues. CDR3 coding DNA: TGTGCCAGCAAACGACAGGTCGGCAATCAGCCCCAGCATTTT. It codes for CASKRQVGNQPQHF.

The chain links TRBV27 to TRBJ2-3; maybe TRBD2 (6 bases). Trimming left V 11 bases short and J 1 base short, with 13 bases between. This CDR3 is built from 13 residues. The germline gives CDR1 MNHEY, CDR2 SMNVEV (reference sequence). The CDR3 nucleotides read TGTGCCGGCCGCGGCGGGGGCACAGATACGCAGTATTTT. The encoded protein is CAGRGGGTDTQYF.

This rearrangement joins TRBV5-6 to TRBJ2-7; 11 bases are a match to TRBD2. J was trimmed by 1 base and V by 0 bases; bases with no gene match: 6. The germline V gene encodes CDR1 SGHDT and CDR2 YYEEEE. The CDR3 length is 17 residues. This chain's CDR3 is CASSLGTSGSWSYEQYF. CDR3 in DNA: TGTGCCAGCAGCTTGGGCACTAGCGGGAGTTGGTCCTACGAGCAGTACTTC.

The genes are TRBV9 and TRBJ2-1, with TRBD2 identical over 8 bases. This CDR3 has 15 amino acids. CDR1 and CDR2 from the germline V gene are SGDLS and YYNGEE. V dropped 4 bases and J dropped 2; count of bases not matched to a gene: 5. The CDR3: CASSLSGGPYNEQFF. The CDR3 nucleotides read TGTGCCAGCAGCCTATCGGGGGGGCCCTACAATGAGCAGTTCTTC.

The gene calls are TRBV19 and TRBJ2-3; 7 nucleotides align to TRBD2. The CDR3 is 15 amino acids. The germline V gene encodes CDR1 LNHDA and CDR2 SQIVND (reference sequence). Germline trimming cut 4 bases from V and 1 base from J; bases unmatched to any gene: 5. The CDR3 sequence: CASSTLAVGTDTQYF. DNA for the CDR3: TGTGCCAGTAGTACCCTAGCGGTGGGCACAGATACGCAGTATTTT.

The V call is TRBV7-9, the J call TRBJ1-1, with D hard to call. The CDR3 consists of 14 residues. Germline V gene lookup returns CDR1 SEHNR and CDR2 FQNEAQ (reference sequence). Trimming removed 5 bases at V and 4 bases at J, with 14 bases between. CDR3 amino acids: CASSPGYGSTEAFF. The CDR3 DNA sequence: TGTGCCAGCAGCCCCGGTTATGGGTCCACTGAAGCTTTCTTT.

This chain links TRBV7-2 with TRBJ1-3; no firm D call. The germline V and J ends were trimmed by 5 bases and 0 bases, with 11 bases remaining between them. There are 15 residues in the CDR3. Germline CDR1 SGHTA, CDR2 FQGNSA. In DNA, the CDR3 is TGTGCCAGCAGCCCCTCGCCCCGCTCTGGAAACACCATATATTTT. As protein: CASSPSPRSGNTIYF.

The rearrangement joins TRBV6-1 to TRBJ1-3; D is unresolved. The CDR3 sequence is 13 residues long. With 8 bases removed from V and 1 base from J, the gap between germline ends came to 9 bases. Germline CDR1 is MNHNS and CDR2 is SASEGT. CDR3 protein: CASDPGSGNTIYF. The CDR3 nucleotides are TGTGCCAGCGATCCGGGGTCTGGAAACACCATATATTTT.

V and J are TRBV10-3 and TRBJ1-2, with D perhaps TRBD1 (5 bases). The V end lost 2 bases, the J end lost 7 bases, and 20 bases lay between the germline ends. The CDR3 has 16 amino acids. Germline-derived CDR1 and CDR2 are ENHRY and SYGVKD. In DNA, the CDR3 is TGTGCCATCAGTGAGCCGGTCCAGGGTAGGGTAGGTGGCTACACCTTC. Protein sequence: CAISEPVQGRVGGYTF.

The V call is TRBV29-1, the J call TRBJ1-2; no clear D. Germline V gene data show CDR1 as SQVTM and CDR2 as ANQGSEA. The CDR3 totals 12 residues. V dropped 7 bases and J dropped 7 bases, with 16 bases sitting between them. The DNA of the CDR3 is TGCAGCGCGCAATATGGGCGGGGTGGCTACACCTTC. Its protein product is CSAQYGRGGYTF.

V is TRBV12-5 and J is TRBJ2-3; maybe TRBD1 (7 bases). Trimming shortened V by 1 base and J by 3 bases, and 11 bases separated the two germline ends. Germline lookup yields CDR1 LGHNT and CDR2 FRNRAP. The CDR3 contains 15 residues. The CDR3 is CASGLGQGGTDTQYF. CDR3 coding DNA: TGTGCTAGTGGTTTGGGCCAGGGGGGAACAGATACGCAGTATTTT.

The gene calls are TRBV6-1 and TRBJ2-7, with D perhaps TRBD2 (5 bases). Trimming took 4 bases from V and 3 from J, leaving 19 bases between them. Germline lookup yields CDR1 MNHNS and CDR2 SASEGT. The CDR3 extends over 16 amino acids. The CDR3 loop is CASSAGLRREGYEQYF. The CDR3 coding sequence is TGTGCCAGCAGTGCGGGTCTCAGGCGAGAGGGCTACGAGCAGTACTTC.

The CDR3 sequence is CASSGPGLAGAYEQYF. The CDR3 coding sequence is TGTGCCAGCAGTGGACCGGGACTAGCGGGAGCTTACGAGCAGTACTTC. The rearrangement links TRBV6-6 to TRBJ2-7; 14 bases fit TRBD2. V shed 5 bases, J shed 4 bases, and the junction held 7 bases outside the gene matches. Germline values: CDR1 MNHNY, CDR2 SVGAGI (reference sequence). The CDR3 has 16 amino acids.

V usage is TRBV5-1 and J usage is TRBJ1-2; a weak D match, TRBD1 (5 bases). V lost 0 bases to trimming and J lost 3 bases, with 9 bases between them. The germline V gene encodes CDR1 SGHRS and CDR2 YFSETQ. This CDR3 has 14 amino acids. CDR3 amino acids: CASSLEVRDYGYTF. In DNA, the CDR3 is TGCGCCAGCAGCTTGGAAGTCAGGGACTATGGCTACACCTTC. Full variable domain (outside the CDR3, taken from reference TRBV5-1 and TRBJ1-2): KAGVTQTPRYLIKTRGQQVTLSCSPISGHRSVSWYQQTPGQGLQFLFEYFSETQRNKGNFPGRFSGRQFSNSRSEMNVSTLELGDSALYLCASSLEVRDYGYTFGSGTRLTVV.

The chain links TRBV5-1 to TRBJ2-5, with D maybe TRBD1 (5 bases). Trimming took 4 bases from V and 3 from J, leaving 22 bases between them. The CDR3 length is 17 residues. CDR1 SGHRS and CDR2 YFSETQ come from the germline V gene. CDR3 DNA: TGCGCCAGCAGCCCCGGTCTGGGGCGTCTAGGGGAAGAGACCCAGTACTTC. Translation: CASSPGLGRLGEETQYF. The entire variable domain, with the rest obtained from reference TRBV5-1 and TRBJ2-5, is as follows: KAGVTQTPRYLIKTRGQQVTLSCSPISGHRSVSWYQQTPGQGLQFLFEYFSETQRNKGNFPGRFSGRQFSNSRSEMNVSTLELGDSALYLCASSPGLGRLGEETQYFGPGTRLLVL.

The chain joins TRBV6-5 to TRBJ2-2, with D maybe TRBD1 (6 bases). The CDR3 sequence is 15 residues long. V dropped 5 bases and J dropped 6 bases, with 16 bases sitting between them. Germline-derived CDR1 and CDR2 are MNHEY and SVGAGI. In DNA, the CDR3 is TGTGCCAGCAGTCACACCGACACAGGGCCCGGGGAGCTGTTTTTT. This sequence encodes CASSHTDTGPGELFF.

The chain is built from TRBV7-9 and TRBJ2-5; the D is unclear. Germline CDR1 SEHNR, CDR2 FQNEAQ (reference sequence). This CDR3 is built from 14 residues. Trimming cost V 5 bases and J 5 bases, with 15 bases left between them. CDR3 nucleotides: TGTGCCAGCAGCGATCGACTGTCCACTGAGACCCAGTACTTC. Encoded protein: CASSDRLSTETQYF.

The chain combines TRBV9 with TRBJ2-5, with D possibly called TRBD1 or TRBD2 (6 bases each). There are 15 residues in the CDR3. Trimming stripped 3 bases from V and 1 base from J, with 13 bases between. CDR1 and CDR2 from the germline V gene are SGDLS and YYNGEE. CDR3 residues: CASSGRGASQETQYF. CDR3 DNA sequence: TGTGCCAGCAGCGGGAGGGGGGCTTCCCAAGAGACCCAGTACTTC.

Only one count was recorded for this clone. V usage is TRBV28 and J usage is TRBJ2-7, with D perhaps matching TRBD2 (5 bases). V was pared by 6 bases and J by 0 bases, with 18 bases between. Germline CDR1 is MDHEN and CDR2 is SYDVKM. The CDR3 covers 16 residues. Here the CDR3 DNA reads TGTGCCAGCAGAATGAGGACTTCCCATTCCTCCTACGAGCAGTACTTC. This sequence encodes CASRMRTSHSSYEQYF.

This CDR3 reads CASSFQRGHPGNTIYF. DNA of the CDR3: TGTGCCAGCAGTTTTCAAAGGGGACACCCTGGAAACACCATATATTTT. The J gene is TRBJ1-3, the V gene TRBV28; D may be TRBD1 (6 bases). The germline V and J ends were trimmed by 3 bases and 2 bases, with 14 bases remaining between them. Germline V lookup: CDR1 MDHEN, CDR2 SYDVKM. The CDR3 contains 16 residues.

The chain recombines TRBV2 with TRBJ2-5; 9 bases fit TRBD1. The CDR3 has 16 residues. Trimming at V came to 5 bases and at J to 5 bases, leaving 12 bases not matched to a gene. Germline CDR1 reads SNHLY; CDR2 reads FYNNEI. The CDR3 nucleotides are TGTGCCAGCAGTCCAAGTACCGGGACAGGGTGGGAGACCCAGTACTTC. Its protein is CASSPSTGTGWETQYF.

The chain carries TRBV10-3 and TRBJ2-2; 7 nucleotides agree with TRBD2. The CDR3 totals 16 residues. CDR1 ENHRY and CDR2 SYGVKD come from the germline V gene. The V and J ends lost 0 bases and 6 bases, in that order; junction bases with no gene match: 7. CDR3 coding DNA: TGTGCCATCAGTGAGTCGACCGCGGGAGTCCCCGGGGAGCTGTTTTTT. This encodes CAISESTAGVPGELFF.